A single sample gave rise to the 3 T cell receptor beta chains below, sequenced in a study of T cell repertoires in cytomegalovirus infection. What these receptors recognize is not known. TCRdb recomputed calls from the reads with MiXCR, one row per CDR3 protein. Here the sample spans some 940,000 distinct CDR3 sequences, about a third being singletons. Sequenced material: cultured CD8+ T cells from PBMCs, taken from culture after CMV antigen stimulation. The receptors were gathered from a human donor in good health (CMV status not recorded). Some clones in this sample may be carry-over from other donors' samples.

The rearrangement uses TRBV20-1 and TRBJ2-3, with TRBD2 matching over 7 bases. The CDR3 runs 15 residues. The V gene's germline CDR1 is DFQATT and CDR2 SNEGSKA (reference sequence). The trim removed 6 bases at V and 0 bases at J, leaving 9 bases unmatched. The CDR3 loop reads CSAVLLASSTDTQYF. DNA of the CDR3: TGCAGTGCCGTATTACTAGCGAGTAGCACAGATACGCAGTATTTT.

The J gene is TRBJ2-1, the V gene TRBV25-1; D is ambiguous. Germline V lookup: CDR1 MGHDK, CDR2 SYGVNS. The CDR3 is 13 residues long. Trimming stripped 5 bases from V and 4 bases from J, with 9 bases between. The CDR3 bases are TGTGCCAGCAGTAATCCGGGTTACAATGAGCAGTTCTTC. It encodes CASSNPGYNEQFF.

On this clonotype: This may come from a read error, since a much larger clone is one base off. The CDR3 here is CPSSFILGPNAETQYF. CDR3 bases: TGTCCCAGCAGCTTTATTCTAGGACCAAACGCGGAGACCCAGTACTTC. The chain joins TRBV7-6 to TRBJ2-5; D is undetermined. The CDR3 extends over 16 amino acids. Germline V CDR1 and CDR2: SGHVS, FNYEAQ.